One T cell receptor (delta chain) is described in this entry. In this sample, this clone turned up a few times. Its antigen remains undetermined. No much larger clonotype is one base removed from it; base qualities were not supplied. The reads were generated on an Illumina MiSeq. Via CATT, TCRdb reprocessed the public reads, and rows with identical DNA were then joined. The sample profile shows more than 6,000 delta-chain clones; around 11% of them were found once. Together, the top ten hold 6% to 8.5% of the sample. This specimen belongs to a study of gamma-delta chains in newborns, infants, children (dated by TCRdb to about 2019). As for the study more broadly: In the study title, it is stated that polyclonal expansion of innate gammadelta T cells is driven by microbial exposure immediately after birth. The study investigated how microbial exposure shaped innate gammadelta T cell populations in human newborns immediately after birth.

As encoded in the germline V gene, CDR1 is GEAIGNYY while CDR2 is EKD. The junction shows trimming of 2 bases on V and 7 bases on J, and the gene matches do not reach 8 bases of it. Inclusive of the bounding cysteine and phenylalanine, the CDR3 is 18 residues long. Just CDR3 DNA is preserved here, 54 bases in frame from base 1. Sequencing was performed on blood. This sequence uses TRDV2 and TRDJ3; a stretch of 12 junction bases matches TRDD3. The sequence was collected from a child who was a newborn, infant or young child, either healthy, febrile or measles-vaccinated (not recorded which). The CDR3 is CACDSVLGDTRDTRQMFF. The DNA sequence is given as TGTGCCTGTGACAGTGTACTGGGGGATACTAGAGACACCCGACAGATGTTTTTC.